This TCR beta chain came from a study of regulatory T cells in long-lasting Graves disease. Arm-PCR of CDR3 regions and iRepertoire HTBI primers were used to build TCR beta libraries. MiXCR, run by TCRdb on the multiplex PCR reads, gives a single entry per CDR3 protein. The sample records about 310,000 distinct CDR3 sequences, 22% being singletons. Overall study findings and caveats: Newly diagnosed Graves' patients exceeded persistent ones in TCR diversity. Thyroid tissue went unexamined; only peripheral blood was analyzed. With persistent disease, TRBV28, TRBJ1-2 and TRBJ2-5 were the favored segments.

Concerning this clonotype: Its target is unknown.

The sample's time point: persistent/refractory GD, antithyroid drugs over 5 years with positive TRAb. PBMC RNA was the source of the TCR library. Criteria from the American Thyroid Association guidelines were applied to diagnose Graves' disease. CDR1 is SEHNR, CDR2 FQNEAQ, per germline (reference sequence). Trimming took 3 bases from V and 5 from J; bases not matched to a gene: 8. The CDR3 loop spans 15 amino acids. The TCR sequence derives from a female donor with Graves disease. The specimen comprised peripheral blood mononuclear cells (PBMCs), sampled when the disease was refractory, from a patient treated with antithyroid drugs. This sequence joins TRBV7-9 and TRBJ2-7; TRBD1 matches at 9 bases. DNA for the CDR3: TGTGCCAGCAGCTTCCCGGGACAGGGTTCTCACGAGCAGTACTTC. Protein sequence: CASSFPGQGSHEQYF. Supplemented by reference TRBV7-9 and TRBJ2-7, the full variable domain reads DTGVSQNPRHKITKRGQNVTFRCDPISEHNRLYWYRQTLGQGPEFLTYFQNEAQLEKSRLLSDRFSAERPKGSFSTLEIQRTEQGDSAMYLCASSFPGQGSHEQYFGPGTRLTVT.